A selection of T cell receptor beta chains follows, all from one sample in a study of beta chain features in type 1 diabetes. Libraries were prepared by immunoSEQ multiplex PCR; TCRdb keeps only in-frame clonotypes and omits some of them. The sample comprises under 350,000 clones, around 24% of which are singletons, and more than 0.009% rests with the top ten. Sequences were obtained from naive CD4+ T cells from blood. The receptors shown here come from a woman younger than 45 with type 1 diabetes. Each CDR3 is given with its conserved first and last residue. The D gene is left open where the match is weak. A row's size may be missing; if present it is once, few, many or a size class.

clone size | D gene | J gene | V gene | CDR3 protein | CDR3 DNA
- | - | TRBJ2-2 | TRBV6-1 | CASDTYRTATGELFF | TGTGCCAGCGATACCTACCGGACAGCCACCGGGGAGCTGTTTTTT
- | TRBD1 | TRBJ1-4 | TRBV19 | CASSKDRGEKLFF | TGTGCCAGTAGTAAGGACAGGGGAGAAAAACTGTTTTTT
- | - | TRBJ2-3 | TRBV6-1 | CASTGTKPDTQYF | TGTGCCAGCACCGGGACAAAACCAGATACGCAGTATTTT
- | TRBD2 | TRBJ2-7 | TRBV4-1 | CASSQGIASGRQYEQYF | TGCGCCAGCAGCCAAGGAATAGCGAGCGGGAGGCAATACGAGCAGTACTTC
once | - | TRBJ2-7 | TRBV5-1 | CASSLGQNYEQYF | TGCGCCAGCAGCTTGGGACAGAACTACGAGCAGTACTTC
- | TRBD2 | TRBJ2-7 | TRBV6-1 | CASSATGLAGGPDFYEQYF | TGTGCCAGCAGTGCTACGGGACTAGCGGGAGGGCCGGACTTCTACGAGCAGTACTTC
- | TRBD1 | TRBJ1-5 | TRBV19 | CASRDRGHQPQHF | TGTGCCAGCCGGGACAGGGGTCATCAGCCCCAGCATTTT
- | - | TRBJ2-5 | TRBV29-1 | CSVEDPGLEQYF | TGCAGCGTTGAAGATCCCGGGTTAGAGCAGTACTTC
- | TRBD2 | TRBJ2-5 | TRBV5-1 | CASSLAASGQETQYF | TGCGCCAGCAGCTTGGCCGCTAGCGGCCAAGAGACCCAGTACTTC
- | - | TRBJ1-5 | TRBV29-1 | CSVDGGGDSNQPQHF | TGCAGCGTTGACGGAGGAGGCGATAGCAATCAGCCCCAGCATTTT
- | TRBD2 | TRBJ2-5 | TRBV7-2 | CASSARGETQYF | TGTGCCAGCAGCGCGCGGGGGGAGACCCAGTACTTC
few | - | TRBJ2-5 | TRBV9 | CASSPNPRGGGETQYF | TGTGCCAGCAGCCCAAACCCAAGAGGGGGGGGCGAGACCCAGTACTTC
- | - | TRBJ1-1 | TRBV5-4 | CASALSMNTEAFF | TGTGCCAGCGCCTTGAGCATGAACACTGAAGCTTTCTTT
- | - | TRBJ1-1 | TRBV4-1 | CASSQDRGAPNTEAFF | TGCGCCAGCAGCCAAGATCGGGGAGCTCCGAACACTGAAGCTTTCTTT
once | - | TRBJ1-5 | TRBV29-1 | CSVATGKINQPQHF | TGCAGCGTTGCCACAGGGAAGATAAACCAGCCCCAGCATTTT
few | - | TRBJ2-7 | TRBV9 | CASSERSGGNYEQYF | TGTGCCAGCAGCGAGCGATCCGGGGGAAACTACGAGCAGTACTTC
- | TRBD1 | TRBJ1-1 | TRBV29-1 | CSVGRTGGIGAFF | TGCAGCGTTGGTAGGACAGGGGGGATCGGGGCTTTCTTT
few | - | TRBJ1-5 | TRBV10-3 | CAISDREGQPQHF | TGTGCCATCAGTGACAGGGAAGGGCAGCCCCAGCATTTT
few | - | TRBJ2-4 | TRBV7-9 | CASSPAPRPFDLAKNIQYF | TGTGCCAGCAGCCCAGCACCTAGGCCCTTCGACCTAGCCAAAAACATTCAGTACTTC
- | - | TRBJ2-7 | TRBV19 | CASSPHSSADYEQYF | TGTGCCAGTAGTCCCCACTCTAGCGCCGACTACGAGCAGTACTTC
- | - | TRBJ2-7 | TRBV6-1 | CASTGDLHEQYF | TGTGCCAGCACGGGGGATCTCCACGAGCAGTACTTC
few | - | TRBJ1-3 | TRBV29-1 | CSVVNRSGNTIYF | TGCAGCGTTGTAAACAGGTCTGGAAACACCATATATTTT
- | - | TRBJ1-1 | TRBV29-1 | CSDVQAMNTEAFF | TGCAGCGACGTACAGGCCATGAACACTGAAGCTTTCTTT
- | - | TRBJ1-2 | TRBV28 | CASRRGNYGYTF | TGTGCCAGCAGGCGGGGGAACTATGGCTACACCTTC
few | - | TRBJ2-1 | TRBV2 | CASSDSRGLYNEQFF | TGTGCCAGCAGTGATAGCAGGGGTCTCTACAATGAGCAGTTCTTC
- | TRBD2 | TRBJ2-1 | TRBV7-9 | CASSKGLAGNEQFF | TGTGCCAGCAGCAAGGGACTAGCTGGCAATGAGCAGTTCTTC
- | - | TRBJ2-5 | TRBV11-2 | CASSFPIQETQYF | TGTGCCAGCAGCTTTCCCATTCAAGAGACCCAGTACTTC
- | TRBD2 | TRBJ2-3 | TRBV29-1 | CSVGKTSGTGDTQYF | TGCAGCGTGGGGAAGACTAGCGGGACAGGAGATACGCAGTATTTT
few | TRBD1 | TRBJ2-7 | TRBV11-2 | CASSLPGQLSYEQYF | TGTGCCAGCAGCTTACCGGGACAGCTATCCTACGAGCAGTACTTC
few | - | TRBJ2-1 | TRBV9 | CASSVERENEQFF | TGTGCCAGCAGCGTAGAACGGGAGAATGAGCAGTTCTTC
few | TRBD2 | TRBJ2-3 | TRBV7-3 | CASSLMASGRATDTQYF | TGTGCCAGCAGCTTGATGGCTAGCGGGAGGGCCACAGATACGCAGTATTTT
few | - | TRBJ1-5 | TRBV30 | CAWREGLDNQPQHF | TGTGCCTGGAGGGAGGGCCTGGACAATCAGCCCCAGCATTTT
- | - | TRBJ1-5 | TRBV7-2 | CASSRTLTGVNQPQHF | TGTGCCAGCAGCCGTACTCTAACAGGAGTCAATCAGCCCCAGCATTTT
few | TRBD2 | TRBJ2-1 | TRBV2 | CASSRLAGSYNEQFF | TGTGCCAGCAGCAGACTAGCGGGCTCCTACAATGAGCAGTTCTTC
- | TRBD1 | TRBJ2-5 | TRBV11-2 | CASSLNRGETQYF | TGTGCCAGCAGCTTAAACAGGGGAGAGACCCAGTACTTC
- | TRBD2 | TRBJ2-3 | TRBV29-1 | CSTFGTSGRWVTDTQYF | TGCAGCACTTTCGGGACTAGCGGGAGATGGGTAACAGATACGCAGTATTTT
few | TRBD1 | TRBJ1-2 | TRBV29-1 | CSGWGTGVSYGYTF | TGCAGCGGGTGGGGGACAGGGGTTTCCTATGGCTACACCTTC
- | TRBD2 | TRBJ2-3 | TRBV18 | CASSQNPGLGDTQYF | TGTGCCAGCTCACAAAATCCGGGACTAGGAGATACGCAGTATTTT
- | - | TRBJ2-3 | TRBV27 | CASSLAEFTDTQYF | TGTGCCAGCAGTTTAGCGGAATTCACAGATACGCAGTATTTT
- | TRBD1 | TRBJ1-5 | TRBV4-1 | CASSQPPRGRRQPQHF | TGCGCCAGCAGCCAACCACCCAGGGGGCGCAGGCAGCCCCAGCATTTT
few | - | TRBJ1-2 | TRBV7-9 | CASSLDRYTF | TGTGCCAGCAGCTTAGACCGGTACACCTTC
- | - | TRBJ1-2 | TRBV29-1 | CSVEKGATGYTF | TGCAGCGTTGAAAAGGGAGCGACTGGCTACACCTTC
- | - | TRBJ1-1 | TRBV5-4 | CASSSQGSEAFF | TGTGCCAGCAGCTCACAGGGATCTGAAGCTTTCTTT
- | - | TRBJ1-1 | TRBV28 | CASSARTVLNTEAFF | TGTGCCAGCAGTGCGAGGACAGTCTTGAACACTGAAGCTTTCTTT
few | TRBD2 | TRBJ2-7 | TRBV4-1 | CASSQVPGGLRSYYEQYF | TGCGCCAGCAGCCAAGTCCCGGGGGGGCTACGCAGTTATTACGAGCAGTACTTC
- | TRBD2 | TRBJ2-7 | TRBV6-6 | CASSSPGLAGRFEQYF | TGTGCCAGCAGTTCACCGGGACTAGCGGGACGGTTCGAGCAGTACTTC
- | - | TRBJ1-5 | TRBV6-5 | CASRPPGNQPQHF | TGTGCCAGCAGGCCCCCAGGGAATCAGCCCCAGCATTTT
few | - | TRBJ2-1 | TRBV14 | CASSQVYEQFF | TGTGCCAGCAGCCAAGTCTATGAGCAGTTCTTC
few | TRBD1 | TRBJ1-3 | TRBV18 | CASSPWTGISGNTIYF | TGTGCCAGCTCACCGTGGACAGGGATCTCTGGAAACACCATATATTTT
- | - | TRBJ2-3 | TRBV19 | CASSVGGTDTQYF | TGTGCCAGTAGTGTTGGAGGGACAGATACGCAGTATTTT
- | TRBD1 | TRBJ2-1 | TRBV4-1 | CASSVTGDEQFF | TGCGCCAGCAGCGTTACAGGGGATGAGCAGTTCTTC
- | - | TRBJ1-1 | TRBV19 | CASSIVGHPNTEAFF | TGTGCCAGTAGTATTGTTGGACACCCGAACACTGAAGCTTTCTTT